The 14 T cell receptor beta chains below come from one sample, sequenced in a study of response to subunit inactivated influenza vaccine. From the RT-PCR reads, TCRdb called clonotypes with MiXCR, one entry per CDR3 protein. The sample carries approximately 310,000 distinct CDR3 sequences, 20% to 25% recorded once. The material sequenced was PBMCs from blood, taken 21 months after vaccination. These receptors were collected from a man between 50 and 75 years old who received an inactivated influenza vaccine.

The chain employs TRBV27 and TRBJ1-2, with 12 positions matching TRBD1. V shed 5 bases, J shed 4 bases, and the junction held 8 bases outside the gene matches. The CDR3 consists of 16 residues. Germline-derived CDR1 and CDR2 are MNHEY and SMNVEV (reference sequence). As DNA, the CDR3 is TGTGCCAGCAGTCAGGGACAGGGGGCATCCGCCTATGGCTACACCTTC. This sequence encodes CASSQGQGASAYGYTF.

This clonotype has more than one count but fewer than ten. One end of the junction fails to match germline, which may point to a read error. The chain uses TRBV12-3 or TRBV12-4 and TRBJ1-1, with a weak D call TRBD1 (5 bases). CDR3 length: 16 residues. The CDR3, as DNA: TGTGCCAGCAGTACCTGGGACCACCAAGGAAGCACTGGAGCTTTCTTT. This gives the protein CASSTWDHQGSTGAFF.

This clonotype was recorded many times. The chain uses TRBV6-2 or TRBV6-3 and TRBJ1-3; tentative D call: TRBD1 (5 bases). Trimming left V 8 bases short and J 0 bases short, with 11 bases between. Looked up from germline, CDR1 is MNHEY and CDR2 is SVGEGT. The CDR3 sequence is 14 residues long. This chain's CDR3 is CASRTGGSGNTIYF. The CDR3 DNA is TGTGCCAGCCGTACAGGAGGCTCTGGAAACACCATATATTTT.

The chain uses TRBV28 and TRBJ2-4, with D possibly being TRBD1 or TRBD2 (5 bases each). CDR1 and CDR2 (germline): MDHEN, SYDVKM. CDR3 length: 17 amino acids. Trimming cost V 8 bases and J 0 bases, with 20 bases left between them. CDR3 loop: CASSIVAGALAKNIQYF. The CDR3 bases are TGTGCCAGCTCCATCGTGGCCGGGGCCCTAGCCAAAAACATTCAGTACTTC.

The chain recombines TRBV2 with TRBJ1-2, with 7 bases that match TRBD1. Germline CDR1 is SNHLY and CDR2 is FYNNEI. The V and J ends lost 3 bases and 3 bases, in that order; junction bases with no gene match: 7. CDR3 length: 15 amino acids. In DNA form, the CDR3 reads TGTGCCAGCAGTGAGAGGGACAGATCGCACTATGGCTACACCTTC. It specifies CASSERDRSHYGYTF.

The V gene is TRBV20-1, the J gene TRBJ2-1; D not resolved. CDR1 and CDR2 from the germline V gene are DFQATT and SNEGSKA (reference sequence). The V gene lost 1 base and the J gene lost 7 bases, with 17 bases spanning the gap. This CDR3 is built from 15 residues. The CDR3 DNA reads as TGCAGTGCTAGAGGAATAGCAAAGGGTCCAAATGAGCAGTTCTTC. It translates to CSARGIAKGPNEQFF.

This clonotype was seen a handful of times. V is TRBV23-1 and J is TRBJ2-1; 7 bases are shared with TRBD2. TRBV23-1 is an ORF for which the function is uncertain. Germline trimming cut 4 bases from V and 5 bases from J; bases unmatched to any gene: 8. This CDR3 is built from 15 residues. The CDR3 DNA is TGCGCCAGCAGTCGGGCGGGAGTAAGAAACAATGAGCAGTTCTTC. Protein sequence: CASSRAGVRNNEQFF.

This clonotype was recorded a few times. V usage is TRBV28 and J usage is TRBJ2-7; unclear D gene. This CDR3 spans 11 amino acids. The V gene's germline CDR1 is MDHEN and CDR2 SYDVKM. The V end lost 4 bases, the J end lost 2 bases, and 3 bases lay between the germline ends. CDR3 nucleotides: TGTGCCAGCAGTTGGGCCTACGAGCAGTACTTC. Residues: CASSWAYEQYF.

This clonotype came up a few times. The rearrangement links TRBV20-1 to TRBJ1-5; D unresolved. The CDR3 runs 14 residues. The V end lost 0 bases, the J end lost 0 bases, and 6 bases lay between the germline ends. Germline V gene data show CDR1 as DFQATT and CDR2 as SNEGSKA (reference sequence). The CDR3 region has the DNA TGCAGTGCTAGAGATCGTTTTAGCAATCAGCCCCAGCATTTT. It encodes CSARDRFSNQPQHF.

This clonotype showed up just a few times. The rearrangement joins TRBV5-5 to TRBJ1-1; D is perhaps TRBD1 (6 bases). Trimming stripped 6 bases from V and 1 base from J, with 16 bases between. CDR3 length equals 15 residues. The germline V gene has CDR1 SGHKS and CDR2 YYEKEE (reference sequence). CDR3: CASNTMGAGNTEAFF. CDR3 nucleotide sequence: TGTGCCAGCAACACCATGGGGGCGGGGAACACTGAAGCTTTCTTT.

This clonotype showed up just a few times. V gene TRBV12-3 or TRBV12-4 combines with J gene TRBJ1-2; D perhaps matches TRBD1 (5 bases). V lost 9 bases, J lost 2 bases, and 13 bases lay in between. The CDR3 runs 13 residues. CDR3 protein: CASRRRTNYGYTF. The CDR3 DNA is TGTGCCAGTAGAAGGAGGACAAACTATGGCTACACCTTC.

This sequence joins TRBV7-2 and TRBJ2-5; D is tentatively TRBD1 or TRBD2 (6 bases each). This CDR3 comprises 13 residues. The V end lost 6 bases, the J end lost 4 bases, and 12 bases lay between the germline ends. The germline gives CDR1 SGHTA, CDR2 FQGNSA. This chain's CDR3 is CASRLRGVETQYF. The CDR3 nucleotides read TGTGCCAGCAGGTTAAGGGGGGTAGAGACCCAGTACTTC.

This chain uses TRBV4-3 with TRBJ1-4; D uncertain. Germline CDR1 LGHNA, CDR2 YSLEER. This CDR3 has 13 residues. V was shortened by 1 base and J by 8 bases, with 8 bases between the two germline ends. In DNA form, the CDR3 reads TGCGCCAGCAGCCAAGGGGTTCGGGAAAAACTGTTTTTT. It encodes CASSQGVREKLFF.

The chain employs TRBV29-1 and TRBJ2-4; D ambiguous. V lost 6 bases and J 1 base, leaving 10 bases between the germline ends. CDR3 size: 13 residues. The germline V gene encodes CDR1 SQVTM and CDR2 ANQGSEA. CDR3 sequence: CSVGGDAKNIQYF. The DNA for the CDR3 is TGCAGCGTGGGCGGCGATGCCAAAAACATTCAGTACTTC.